Listed here is a single TCR beta chain. No antigen is known for it. The V end was cut by 3 bases, the J end by 5 bases, with 10 bases between. There are 13 residues in the CDR3. Germline V lookup: CDR1 KGHSH, CDR2 LQKENI. The data were produced by immunoSEQ multiplex PCR, yet TCRdb's version contains in-frame clones alone and is incomplete. The top ten clones hold under 7% of a sample with tens of thousands of clones, around 89% of them seen once. With no exception, relapse followed autologous stem cell transplantation in all patients, and brentuximab vedotin exposure varied. Patients had relapsed/refractory classical Hodgkin lymphoma with complete response, partial response or progressive disease as best response. The data were obtained in a study of PD-1 blockade in classical Hodgkin lymphoma. The wider study: Patients got intravenous nivolumab 3 mg/kg every 2 weeks.

Study findings and constraints: When set against healthy donors, newly diagnosed patients were reported to show lower baseline TCR diversity.

This sequence joins TRBV18 and TRBJ1-1; D perhaps matches TRBD1 (5 bases). The TCR sequence derives from a human donor with classical Hodgkin lymphoma. This specimen was peripheral blood mononuclear cells (PBMCs), taken before the second cycle of nivolumab. CDR3 coding DNA: TGTGCCAGCTCACCGATGGGGGAAACTGAAGCTTTCTTT. Protein product: CASSPMGETEAFF.